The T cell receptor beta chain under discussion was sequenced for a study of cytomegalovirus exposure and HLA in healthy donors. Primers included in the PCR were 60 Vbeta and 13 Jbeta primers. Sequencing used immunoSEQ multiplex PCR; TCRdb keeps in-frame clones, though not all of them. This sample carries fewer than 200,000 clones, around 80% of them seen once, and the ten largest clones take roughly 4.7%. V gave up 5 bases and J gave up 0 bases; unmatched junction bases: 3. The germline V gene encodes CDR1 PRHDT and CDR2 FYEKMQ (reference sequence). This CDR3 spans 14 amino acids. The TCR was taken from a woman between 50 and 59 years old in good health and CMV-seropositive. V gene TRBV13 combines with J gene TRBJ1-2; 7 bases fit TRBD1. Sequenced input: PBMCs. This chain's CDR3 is CASSEGTANYGYTF. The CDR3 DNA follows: TGTGCCAGCAGCGAAGGGACAGCTAACTATGGCTACACCTTC.